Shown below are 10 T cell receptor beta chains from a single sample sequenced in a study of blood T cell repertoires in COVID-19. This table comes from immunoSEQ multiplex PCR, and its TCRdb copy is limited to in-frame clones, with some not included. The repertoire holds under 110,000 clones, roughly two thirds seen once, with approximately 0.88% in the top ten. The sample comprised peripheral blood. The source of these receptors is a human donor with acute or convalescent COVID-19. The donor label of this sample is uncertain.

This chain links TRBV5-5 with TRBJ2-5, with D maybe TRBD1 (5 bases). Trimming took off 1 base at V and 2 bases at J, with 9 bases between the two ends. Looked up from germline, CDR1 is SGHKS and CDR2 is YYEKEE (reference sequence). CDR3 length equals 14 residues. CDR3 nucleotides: TGTGCCAGCAGCTTGCTCCAGGGACAAGAGACCCAGTACTTC. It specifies CASSLLQGQETQYF.

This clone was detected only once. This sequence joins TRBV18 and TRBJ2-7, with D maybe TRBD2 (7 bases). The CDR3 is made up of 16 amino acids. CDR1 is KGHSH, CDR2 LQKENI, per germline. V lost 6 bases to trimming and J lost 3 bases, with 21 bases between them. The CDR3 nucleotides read TGTGCCAGCTCCCGCAACGCGGGGGCCGGTTACTACGAGCAGTACTTC. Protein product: CASSRNAGAGYYEQYF.

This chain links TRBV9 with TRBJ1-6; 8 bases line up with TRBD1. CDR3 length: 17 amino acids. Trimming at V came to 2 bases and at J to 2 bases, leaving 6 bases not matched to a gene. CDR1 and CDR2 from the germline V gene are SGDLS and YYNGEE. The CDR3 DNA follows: TGTGCCAGCAGCGTCACTCCACAGGGGGCCTATAATTCACCCCTCCACTTT. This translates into CASSVTPQGAYNSPLHF.

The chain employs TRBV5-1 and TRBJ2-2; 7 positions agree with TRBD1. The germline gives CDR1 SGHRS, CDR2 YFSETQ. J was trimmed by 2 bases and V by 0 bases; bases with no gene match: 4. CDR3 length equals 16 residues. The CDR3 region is CASSLGQGRNTGELFF. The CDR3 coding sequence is TGCGCCAGCAGCTTGGGACAGGGACGAAACACCGGGGAGCTGTTTTTT.

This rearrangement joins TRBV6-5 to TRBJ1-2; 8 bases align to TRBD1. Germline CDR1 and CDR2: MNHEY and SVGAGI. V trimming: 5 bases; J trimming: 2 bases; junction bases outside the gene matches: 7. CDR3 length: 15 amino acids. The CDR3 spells CASSTQGQGNYGYTF. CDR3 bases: TGTGCCAGCAGTACCCAAGGACAGGGAAACTATGGCTACACCTTC.

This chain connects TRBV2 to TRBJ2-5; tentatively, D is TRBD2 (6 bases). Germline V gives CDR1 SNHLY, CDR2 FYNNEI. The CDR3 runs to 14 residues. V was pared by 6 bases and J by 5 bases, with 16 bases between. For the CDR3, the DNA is TGTGCCAGCAGGCCCGGCCTCGGAGGGGAGACCCAGTACTTC. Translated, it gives CASRPGLGGETQYF.

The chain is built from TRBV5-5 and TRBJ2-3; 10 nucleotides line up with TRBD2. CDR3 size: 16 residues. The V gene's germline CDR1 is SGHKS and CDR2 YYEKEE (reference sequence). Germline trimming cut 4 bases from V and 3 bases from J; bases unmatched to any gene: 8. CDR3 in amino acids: CASSRNSGGQTDTQYF. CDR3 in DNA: TGTGCCAGCAGCCGGAATAGCGGGGGGCAGACAGATACGCAGTATTTT.

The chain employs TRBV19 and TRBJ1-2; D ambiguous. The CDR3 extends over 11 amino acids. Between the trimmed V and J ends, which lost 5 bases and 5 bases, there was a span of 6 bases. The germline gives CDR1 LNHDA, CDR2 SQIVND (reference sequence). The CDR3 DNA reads TGTGCCAGTAGTGGAGGGTATGGCTACACCTTC. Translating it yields CASSGGYGYTF.

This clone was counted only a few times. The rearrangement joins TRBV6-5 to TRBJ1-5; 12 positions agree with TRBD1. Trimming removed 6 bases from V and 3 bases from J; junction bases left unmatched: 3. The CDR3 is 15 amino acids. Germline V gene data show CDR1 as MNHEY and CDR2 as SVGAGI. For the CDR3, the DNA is TGTGCCAGCAGGGGGACAGGGGGCCTCAATCAGCCCCAGCATTTT. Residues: CASRGTGGLNQPQHF.

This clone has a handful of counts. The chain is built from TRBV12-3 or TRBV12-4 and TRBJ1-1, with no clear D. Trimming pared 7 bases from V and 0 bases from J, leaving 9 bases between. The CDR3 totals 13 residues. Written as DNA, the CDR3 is TGTGCCAGCAACCGGGGAATGAACACTGAAGCTTTCTTT. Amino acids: CASNRGMNTEAFF.